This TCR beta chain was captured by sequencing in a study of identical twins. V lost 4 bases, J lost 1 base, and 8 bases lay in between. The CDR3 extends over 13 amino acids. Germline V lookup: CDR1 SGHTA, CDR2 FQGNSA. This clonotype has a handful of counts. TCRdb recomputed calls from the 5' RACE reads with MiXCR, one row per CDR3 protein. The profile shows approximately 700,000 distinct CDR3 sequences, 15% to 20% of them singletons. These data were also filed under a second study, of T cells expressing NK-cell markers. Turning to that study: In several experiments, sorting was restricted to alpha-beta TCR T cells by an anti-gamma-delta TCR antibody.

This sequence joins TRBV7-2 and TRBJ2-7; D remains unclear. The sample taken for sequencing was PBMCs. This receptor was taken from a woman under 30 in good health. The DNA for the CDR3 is TGTGCCAGCAGCTCGACACTTTCCTACGAGCAGTACTTC. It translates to CASSSTLSYEQYF.